This is a list of T cell receptor beta chains from one sample in a study of regulatory T cells in long-lasting Graves disease. TCRdb used MiXCR to reprocess the multiplex PCR reads, holding one entry per CDR3 protein. The top ten clones hold roughly 7% of a sample with a few hundred thousand distinct CDR3 sequences, 20% to 25% of them seen once. The sample was peripheral blood mononuclear cells (PBMCs), taken when the disease was refractory, from a patient treated with antithyroid drugs. These receptors all stem from a female donor with Graves disease. CDR3s include the opening cysteine and the closing phenylalanine or tryptophan. A D gene is named only where the DNA matches it firmly. Clone size is given for some rows only: seen once, a few or many times, or a class if the clone is expanded.

V: TRBV18; size: NA; D: NA; J: TRBJ2-7; CDR3: CASSPETAVEQYF; DNA: TGTGCCAGCTCACCAGAGACAGCTGTCGAGCAGTACTTC
V: TRBV12-3/TRBV12-4; size: many; D: TRBD1; J: TRBJ1-6; CDR3: CASRASGQGNSPLHF; DNA: TGTGCCAGCAGAGCCTCGGGACAGGGTAATTCACCCCTCCACTTT
V: TRBV19; size: NA; D: NA; J: TRBJ1-4; CDR3: CASSIDPTERNEKLFF; DNA: TGTGCCAGTAGTATAGATCCAACAGAACGGAATGAAAAACTGTTTTTT
V: TRBV13; size: NA; D: NA; J: TRBJ1-6; CDR3: CASLDQSSYNSPLHF; DNA: TGTGCCAGCCTGGACCAAAGCTCCTATAATTCACCCCTCCACTTT
V: TRBV7-9; size: NA; D: TRBD2; J: TRBJ2-5; CDR3: CASSSLTSGGQYF; DNA: TGTGCCAGCAGCTCCCTAACTAGCGGGGGCCAGTACTTC
V: TRBV9; size: few; D: NA; J: TRBJ1-2; CDR3: CASKGSRDWLNGYTF; DNA: TGTGCCAGCAAGGGGTCCAGGGACTGGCTGAATGGCTACACCTTC
V: TRBV20-1; size: NA; D: NA; J: TRBJ1-2; CDR3: CSAPPLGPIYGYTF; DNA: TGCAGTGCCCCGCCCCTGGGGCCGATCTATGGCTACACCTTC
V: TRBV30; size: NA; D: NA; J: TRBJ2-1; CDR3: CAWSVLEAPDEQFF; DNA: TGTGCCTGGAGTGTATTGGAAGCCCCCGATGAGCAGTTCTTC
V: TRBV5-1; size: many; D: NA; J: TRBJ1-1; CDR3: CASSLDSRNTEAFF; DNA: TGCGCCAGCAGCTTGGACAGCCGGAACACTGAAGCTTTCTTT
V: TRBV9; size: NA; D: NA; J: TRBJ2-2; CDR3: CASSVGSPPDTGELFF; DNA: TGTGCCAGCAGCGTAGGGTCTCCCCCGGACACCGGGGAGCTGTTTTTT
V: TRBV20-1; size: few; D: TRBD2; J: TRBJ2-3; CDR3: CSRLAGMTDTQYF; DNA: TGCAGTCGTTTAGCGGGGATGACAGATACGCAGTATTTT
V: TRBV24-1; size: NA; D: NA; J: TRBJ2-1; CDR3: CATSDFGRNSYNEQFF; DNA: TGTGCCACCAGTGATTTTGGCAGAAACTCCTACAATGAGCAGTTCTTC
V: TRBV12-3/TRBV12-4; size: NA; D: TRBD1; J: TRBJ1-4; CDR3: CASSLGQEDEKLFF; DNA: TGTGCCAGCAGCCTGGGACAGGAGGATGAAAAACTGTTTTTT
V: TRBV12-3/TRBV12-4; size: NA; D: TRBD2; J: TRBJ2-3; CDR3: CASSLVGLAESTDTQYF; DNA: TGTGCCAGCAGTTTAGTAGGGCTAGCGGAGAGCACAGATACGCAGTATTTT
V: TRBV6-5; size: many; D: TRBD1; J: TRBJ2-7; CDR3: CASSYPDRGSYEQYF; DNA: TGTGCCAGCAGTTACCCCGACAGGGGGAGTTACGAGCAGTACTTC
V: TRBV20-1; size: many; D: TRBD2; J: TRBJ2-7; CDR3: CSATTSGGAMEEQYF; DNA: TGCAGTGCTACGACTAGCGGGGGGGCAATGGAGGAGCAGTACTTC
V: TRBV2; size: many; D: NA; J: TRBJ2-2; CDR3: CASKGVITGELFF; DNA: TGTGCCAGCAAGGGGGTGATAACCGGGGAGCTGTTTTTT
V: TRBV28; size: many; D: NA; J: TRBJ1-2; CDR3: CASSFSGRGYTF; DNA: TGTGCCAGCAGTTTTTCCGGTCGGGGCTACACCTTC
V: TRBV20-1; size: NA; D: TRBD1; J: TRBJ2-1; CDR3: CSASDPGTGLGNEQFF; DNA: TGCAGTGCTAGCGACCCCGGGACAGGGCTTGGGAATGAGCAGTTCTTC
V: TRBV28; size: few; D: NA; J: TRBJ1-5; CDR3: CASSLWGGAQPQHF; DNA: TGTGCCAGCAGTTTATGGGGGGGCGCCCAGCCCCAGCATTTT
V: TRBV6-1; size: few; D: NA; J: TRBJ1-1; CDR3: CASSDTGGTEAFF; DNA: TGTGCCAGCAGTGACACTGGAGGGACTGAAGCTTTCTTT
V: TRBV5-1; size: NA; D: NA; J: TRBJ1-5; CDR3: CASSLDPGNQPQHF; DNA: TGCGCCAGCAGCTTGGATCCCGGGAATCAGCCCCAGCATTTT
V: TRBV5-1; size: few; D: TRBD1; J: TRBJ2-7; CDR3: CASSPSPTGAYEQYF; DNA: TGCGCCAGCAGCCCCTCCCCGACAGGGGCCTACGAGCAGTACTTC
V: TRBV7-8; size: many; D: NA; J: TRBJ1-2; CDR3: CASSLAGERLYGYTF; DNA: TGTGCCAGCAGCTTAGCGGGGGAGCGCCTCTATGGCTACACCTTC